The 13 T cell receptor beta chains below were found in one sample sequenced in a study of OX40 agonist ivuxolimab in advanced cancers. This table comes from immunoSEQ multiplex PCR, and its TCRdb copy is limited to in-frame clones, with some not included. The sample lists more than 45,000 clones, approximately 90% occurring once. Sequencing used CD4+ or CD8+ T cells sorted from blood, obtained in a trial of the OX40 agonist ivuxolimab. These receptor sequences come from an adult with an advanced solid tumor such as melanoma, head and neck, liver or kidney cancer.

This rearrangement joins TRBV6-5 to TRBJ1-2; D gene uncertain. The CDR3 is 15 amino acids. Looked up from germline, CDR1 is MNHEY and CDR2 is SVGAGI. With 1 base removed from V and 0 bases from J, the gap between germline ends came to 9 bases. CDR3 residues: CASSYWAGANYGYTF. The CDR3 region has the DNA TGTGCCAGCAGTTACTGGGCGGGTGCTAACTATGGCTACACCTTC.

J is TRBJ2-6 and V is TRBV4-3, with D unclear. CDR1 is LGHNA, CDR2 YSLEER, per germline. The CDR3 runs 17 residues. The V and J ends lost 0 bases and 0 bases respectively, with 9 bases between them. The CDR3: CASSQDPLRSGANVLTF. The CDR3 nucleotides are TGCGCCAGCAGCCAAGATCCTCTCCGCTCTGGGGCCAACGTCCTGACTTTC.

V gene TRBV4-2 combines with J gene TRBJ2-3; 7 nucleotides line up with TRBD2. Germline trimming cut 0 bases from V and 4 bases from J; bases unmatched to any gene: 10. This CDR3 contains 17 residues. Germline V CDR1 and CDR2: LGHNA, YNFKEQ. CDR3 loop: CASSQDMGGRGPDTQYF. CDR3 in DNA: TGTGCCAGCAGCCAAGATATGGGCGGGAGAGGCCCAGATACGCAGTATTTT.

This chain uses TRBV5-4 with TRBJ1-2, with 7 bases matching TRBD1. Per germline, CDR1 SGHNT and CDR2 YYREEE (reference sequence). The CDR3 contains 15 residues. V lost 1 base and J lost 4; bases outside the gene matches: 7. The CDR3 reads CASSLKDREAYGYTF. In nucleotides, the CDR3 is TGTGCCAGCAGCTTGAAAGACAGGGAGGCCTATGGCTACACCTTC.

The genes are TRBV4-2 and TRBJ2-1; a weak D match, TRBD2 (5 bases). Trimming shortened V by 0 bases and J by 3 bases, and 12 bases separated the two germline ends. Germline V gene lookup returns CDR1 LGHNA and CDR2 YNFKEQ. This CDR3 comprises 16 residues. The CDR3 region is CASSQEGSANYNEQFF. In DNA, the CDR3 is TGTGCCAGCAGCCAAGAAGGGAGCGCGAACTACAATGAGCAGTTCTTC.

Here the CDR3 DNA reads TGTGCCAGCAGCCTGAAAGTGACTAGCGGGCACACCGGGGAGCTGTTTTTT. It specifies CASSLKVTSGHTGELFF. The V gene is TRBV12-1, the J gene TRBJ2-2; the table's TRBD2 call for D was not verified on the DNA. TRBV12-1 is a pseudogene. This CDR3 comprises 17 residues.

This rearrangement joins TRBV28 to TRBJ1-6; 8 bases are a match to TRBD1. The CDR3 spans 15 residues. Trimming removed 5 bases from V and 10 bases from J; junction bases left unmatched: 10. Per the germline V gene, CDR1 is MDHEN and CDR2 is SYDVKM. CDR3 region: CASSPGTGIGSPLHF. In nucleotides, the CDR3 is TGTGCCAGCAGTCCCGGGACAGGAATTGGGTCACCCCTCCACTTT.

The genes are TRBV9 and TRBJ2-7, with D possibly being TRBD1 (6 bases). CDR1 and CDR2 (germline): SGDLS, YYNGEE. The CDR3 consists of 16 residues. V lost 4 bases, J lost 1 base, and 18 bases lay in between. CDR3 sequence reads: CASSPGVGARSYEQYF. Here the CDR3 DNA reads TGTGCCAGCAGCCCAGGGGTAGGGGCCCGATCCTACGAGCAGTACTTC.

This chain uses TRBV7-6 with TRBJ2-1; D gene uncertain. Germline CDR1 SGHVS, CDR2 FNYEAQ. The germline V and J ends were trimmed by 5 bases and 8 bases, with 16 bases remaining between them. This CDR3 contains 14 residues. In DNA form, the CDR3 reads TGTGCCAGCAGCCTAAGGGCGGACCACGATGAGCAGTTCTTC. This translates into CASSLRADHDEQFF. Looking up the rest from reference TRBV7-6 and TRBJ2-1 gives the full variable domain: GAGVSQSPRYKVTKRGQDVALRCDPISGHVSLYWYRQALGQGPEFLTYFNYEAQQDKSGLPNDRFSAERPEGSISTLTIQRTEQRDSAMYRCASSLRADHDEQFFGPGTRLTVL.

This clone showed up just once. The gene calls are TRBV4-3 and TRBJ2-1; TRBD2 matches at 8 bases. Germline V gene sequence: CDR1 LGHNA, CDR2 YSLEER. With 6 bases clipped from V and 5 bases from J, the junction kept 9 bases outside the gene matches. This CDR3 region has 15 residues. CDR3 DNA sequence: TGCGCCAGCAGGCTCGGGAGGGACAAACACAATGAGCAGTTCTTC. Encoded protein: CASRLGRDKHNEQFF.

The chain has TRBV28 and TRBJ1-2, with D uncertain. The CDR3 totals 14 residues. The germline V gene encodes CDR1 MDHEN and CDR2 SYDVKM. V was cut by 11 bases and J by 0 bases, with 16 bases left in between. CDR3 bases: TGTGCCTGCGCTAGGCACACAACTAACTATGGCTACACCTTC. It translates to CACARHTTNYGYTF.

This sequence joins TRBV13 and TRBJ2-5; D possibly matches TRBD1 or TRBD2 (6 bases each). Trimming cost V 4 bases and J 2 bases, with 11 bases left between them. Germline CDR1 PRHDT, CDR2 FYEKMQ (reference sequence). The CDR3 covers 14 residues. The CDR3 reads CASSSGGRQETQYF. CDR3 in DNA: TGTGCCAGCAGCTCCGGGGGCCGGCAAGAGACCCAGTACTTC.

The chain links TRBV7-9 to TRBJ2-1; 9 bases are shared with TRBD2. Germline values: CDR1 SEHNR, CDR2 FQNEAQ (reference sequence). V was pared by 4 bases and J by 2 bases, with 9 bases of the junction left unmatched. The CDR3 runs 17 residues. The CDR3 DNA sequence: TGTGCCAGCAGCTCCGACCCTAGCGGGATTGCCTACAATGAGCAGTTCTTC. Residues: CASSSDPSGIAYNEQFF.